This TCR beta chain emerged from a study of T cell repertoires in cytomegalovirus infection. The V end was cut by 6 bases, the J end by 6 bases, with 15 bases between. Germline CDR1 KGHSH, CDR2 LQKENI. This CDR3 is 13 amino acids long. TCRdb ran MiXCR on the reads and lists one entry per CDR3 protein. This sample has around 540,000 distinct CDR3 sequences; 33% occur once, and the top ten carry roughly 16%. About this clonotype: The antigen is unknown.

The gene calls are TRBV18 and TRBJ2-7, with a possible D match to TRBD2 (6 bases). This receptor was obtained from a human donor in good health (CMV status not recorded). Some clones in this sample may be carry-over from other donors' samples. Sequences were derived from cultured PBMCs, sampled from culture after CMV antigen stimulation. In nucleotides, the CDR3 is TGTGCCAGCTCCCCGGGGGACTCGGGCGAGCAGTACTTC. This encodes CASSPGDSGEQYF.